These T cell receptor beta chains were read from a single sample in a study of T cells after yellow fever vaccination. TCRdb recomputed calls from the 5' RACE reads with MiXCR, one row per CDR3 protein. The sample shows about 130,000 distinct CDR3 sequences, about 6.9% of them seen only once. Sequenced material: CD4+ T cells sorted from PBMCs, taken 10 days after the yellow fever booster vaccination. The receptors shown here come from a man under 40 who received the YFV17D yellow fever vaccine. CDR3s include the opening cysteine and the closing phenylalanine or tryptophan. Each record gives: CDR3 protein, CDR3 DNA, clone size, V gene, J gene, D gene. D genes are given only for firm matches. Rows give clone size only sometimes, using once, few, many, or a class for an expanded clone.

CDR3aa: CSAKGLTTDTEAFF
CDR3nt: TGCAGTGCTAAGGGGCTCACCACCGACACTGAAGCTTTCTTT
abundance: many
v_gene: TRBV20-1
j_gene: TRBJ1-1
d_gene: .

CDR3aa: CAITSGSLGRNEQFF
CDR3nt: TGTGCCATCACAAGCGGGAGCTTAGGTCGGAATGAGCAGTTCTTC
abundance: many
v_gene: TRBV10-3
j_gene: TRBJ2-1
d_gene: TRBD2

CDR3aa: CSARDASGGTDTQYF
CDR3nt: TGCAGTGCTAGAGATGCTAGCGGGGGAACAGATACGCAGTATTTT
abundance: many
v_gene: TRBV20-1
j_gene: TRBJ2-3
d_gene: TRBD2

CDR3aa: CASSQDSGTGYNEQFF
CDR3nt: TGCGCCAGCAGCCAAGATTCAGGGACGGGTTACAATGAGCAGTTCTTC
abundance: many
v_gene: TRBV4-3
j_gene: TRBJ2-1
d_gene: .

CDR3aa: CASRSLGQGAFEQYF
CDR3nt: TGTGCCAGCAGATCCCTGGGACAGGGGGCGTTTGAGCAGTACTTC
abundance: many
v_gene: TRBV11-2
j_gene: TRBJ2-7
d_gene: TRBD1

CDR3aa: CASSPRRGNLPSTDTQYF
CDR3nt: TGTGCCAGCAGCCCTCGGCGGGGAAATCTCCCTAGCACAGATACGCAGTATTTT
abundance: .
v_gene: TRBV11-1
j_gene: TRBJ2-3
d_gene: .

CDR3aa: CASSQGTQETQYF
CDR3nt: TGTGCCAGCAGCCAAGGGACTCAAGAGACCCAGTACTTC
abundance: .
v_gene: TRBV7-9
j_gene: TRBJ2-5
d_gene: .

CDR3aa: CATSDLPNYGYTF
CDR3nt: TGTGCCACCAGTGATTTGCCCAACTATGGCTACACCTTC
abundance: many
v_gene: TRBV24-1
j_gene: TRBJ1-2
d_gene: .

CDR3aa: CASSPPWGVYEQYF
CDR3nt: TGTGCCAGCTCACCCCCCTGGGGGGTTTACGAGCAGTACTTC
abundance: many
v_gene: TRBV18
j_gene: TRBJ2-7
d_gene: .

CDR3aa: CASSLVAGTRPYNEQFF
CDR3nt: TGCGCCAGCAGCTTGGTGGCGGGAACGAGGCCCTACAATGAGCAGTTCTTC
abundance: many
v_gene: TRBV5-1
j_gene: TRBJ2-1
d_gene: .

CDR3aa: CSWRSGAENEQFF
CDR3nt: TGCAGTTGGCGAAGCGGAGCTGAAAATGAGCAGTTCTTC
abundance: many
v_gene: TRBV20-1
j_gene: TRBJ2-1
d_gene: .

CDR3aa: CASTQGGAGYGYTF
CDR3nt: TGTGCCAGCACCCAGGGGGGGGCAGGCTATGGCTACACCTTC
abundance: .
v_gene: TRBV12-3/TRBV12-4
j_gene: TRBJ1-2
d_gene: TRBD1

CDR3aa: CASSSPLGEQETQYF
CDR3nt: TGTGCCAGCAGCTCACCCTTGGGAGAGCAAGAGACCCAGTACTTC
abundance: many
v_gene: TRBV9
j_gene: TRBJ2-5
d_gene: .

CDR3aa: CASSLAEQIAGELFF
CDR3nt: TGTGCCAGCAGCTTGGCAGAACAGATCGCCGGGGAGCTGTTTTTT
abundance: few
v_gene: TRBV5-5
j_gene: TRBJ2-2
d_gene: .

CDR3aa: CASSLGPLPGGEFF
CDR3nt: TGTGCCAGCAGCTTAGGGCCCCTTCCGGGAGGGGAGTTCTTC
abundance: many
v_gene: TRBV7-2
j_gene: TRBJ2-1
d_gene: TRBD2

CDR3aa: CASSIDGRVYTGELFF
CDR3nt: TGTGCCAGTAGTATAGATGGTCGTGTGTACACCGGGGAGCTGTTTTTT
abundance: many
v_gene: TRBV19
j_gene: TRBJ2-2
d_gene: .

CDR3aa: CATSRGEFLREQYF
CDR3nt: TGTGCCACCAGCAGAGGCGAATTTCTGCGCGAGCAGTACTTC
abundance: many
v_gene: TRBV15
j_gene: TRBJ2-7
d_gene: .

CDR3aa: CASSDTGGTEAFF
CDR3nt: TGTGCCAGCAGCGATACAGGGGGCACTGAAGCTTTCTTT
abundance: .
v_gene: TRBV6-4
j_gene: TRBJ1-1
d_gene: TRBD1

CDR3aa: CASATASSETQYF
CDR3nt: TGCGCCAGCGCGACAGCCTCAAGCGAGACCCAGTACTTC
abundance: many
v_gene: TRBV5-1
j_gene: TRBJ2-5
d_gene: .